The 20 T cell receptor beta chains listed next were all sequenced from one sample in a study of cytomegalovirus exposure and HLA in healthy donors. Amplification used 60 Vbeta primers and 13 Jbeta primers. Sequencing used immunoSEQ multiplex PCR; TCRdb keeps in-frame clones, though not all of them. The table has around 280,000 clones, 80% to 90% seen once. The sequenced sample was PBMCs. Source of these receptors: a woman under 30 in good health and CMV-seronegative.

The chain joins TRBV5-1 to TRBJ2-5; 16 nucleotides align to TRBD2. With 3 bases clipped from V and 1 base from J, the junction kept 6 bases outside the gene matches. Germline lookup yields CDR1 SGHRS and CDR2 YFSETQ. CDR3 length: 18 residues. DNA of the CDR3: TGCGCCAGCAGCTGGGGACTAGCGGGGGGGCCTCTCCAAGAGACCCAGTACTTC. This gives the protein CASSWGLAGGPLQETQYF.

The V and J genes are TRBV13 and TRBJ2-1; D not resolved. The CDR3 totals 14 residues. Between the trimmed V and J ends, which lost 1 base and 5 bases, there was a span of 9 bases. CDR1 and CDR2 from the germline V gene are PRHDT and FYEKMQ (reference sequence). The CDR3 DNA sequence: TGTGCCAGCAGCTTAGTTTCCGTCCACAATGAGCAGTTCTTC. Its translation: CASSLVSVHNEQFF.

The chain combines TRBV5-4 with TRBJ2-3; 7 bases map to TRBD2. The ends lost 4 bases at V and 4 bases at J; junction bases unmatched: 12. Germline V gene lookup returns CDR1 SGHNT and CDR2 YYREEE (reference sequence). There are 16 residues in the CDR3. CDR3: CASSVVLREGSDTQYF. As DNA, the CDR3 is TGTGCCAGCAGCGTGGTTCTCAGGGAGGGTTCAGATACGCAGTATTTT.

This clone was counted once. V usage is TRBV5-4 and J usage is TRBJ2-5; TRBD2 aligns across 8 bases. The CDR3 is 14 residues long. V lost 4 bases and J lost 5; bases outside the gene matches: 7. The V gene's germline CDR1 is SGHNT and CDR2 YYREEE (reference sequence). CDR3 loop: CASSPGGPRETQYF. In nucleotides, the CDR3 is TGTGCCAGCAGCCCGGGGGGGCCCCGGGAGACCCAGTACTTC. The complete variable domain, with remaining parts taken from reference TRBV5-4 and TRBJ2-5, reads ETGVTQSPTHLIKTRGQQVTLRCSSQSGHNTVSWYQQALGQGPQFIFQYYREEENGRGNFPPRFSGLQFPNYSSELNVNALELDDSALYLCASSPGGPRETQYFGPGTRLLVL.

The rearrangement joins TRBV11-3 to TRBJ2-7, with D unclear. The germline CDR1 and CDR2 sequences are SGHNT and YENEEA. This CDR3 has 13 residues. V lost 3 bases, J lost 2 bases, and 8 bases lay in between. The CDR3 coding sequence is TGTGCCAGCAGCTTTTCCACAACCTACGAGCAGTACTTC. Translated, it gives CASSFSTTYEQYF.

The V and J genes are TRBV15 and TRBJ1-3; a weak D match, TRBD1 (6 bases). Trimming stripped 0 bases from V and 8 bases from J, with 11 bases between. The CDR3 runs to 14 residues. The germline V gene encodes CDR1 LNHNV and CDR2 YYDKDF (reference sequence). In DNA, the CDR3 is TGTGCCACCAGCAGAGAGACAGGCGGACACACCATATATTTT. This sequence encodes CATSRETGGHTIYF.

The chain carries TRBV27 and TRBJ1-6; 12 nucleotides align to TRBD1. Germline assignment: CDR1 MNHEY and CDR2 SMNVEV (reference sequence). V gave up 8 bases and J gave up 9 bases; unmatched junction bases: 8. The CDR3 loop spans 15 amino acids. This CDR3 reads CASGPWGQGASPLHF. DNA of the CDR3: TGTGCCAGCGGACCCTGGGGACAGGGGGCTTCACCCCTCCACTTT.

The chain has TRBV2 and TRBJ1-5; 10 nucleotides agree with TRBD1. Germline V gene data show CDR1 as SNHLY and CDR2 as FYNNEI. This CDR3 is 14 amino acids long. Trimming at V came to 4 bases and at J to 6 bases, leaving 3 bases not matched to a gene. The CDR3 is CASSGQGAVQPQHF. DNA for the CDR3: TGTGCCAGCAGTGGACAGGGGGCGGTTCAGCCCCAGCATTTT.

The V call is TRBV9, the J call TRBJ2-7; possibly TRBD2 for D (5 bases). This CDR3 region has 15 residues. Trimming stripped 4 bases from V and 3 bases from J, with 17 bases between. CDR1 and CDR2 from the germline V gene are SGDLS and YYNGEE. Here the CDR3 reads CASSPRADRIYEQYF. As DNA, the CDR3 is TGTGCCAGCAGCCCCCGAGCGGACCGCATCTACGAGCAGTACTTC.

About this clone: Different DNA sequences within this sample yield the same CDR3. The chain joins TRBV30 to TRBJ2-7; D ambiguous. The CDR3 contains 13 residues. V lost 4 bases to trimming and J lost 3 bases, with 13 bases between them. Germline V lookup: CDR1 GTSNPN, CDR2 SVGIG (reference sequence). The CDR3 here is CAWNGLGYYEQYF. The CDR3 DNA follows: TGTGCCTGGAATGGGCTCGGCTACTACGAGCAGTACTTC. Full variable domain (outside the CDR3, taken from reference TRBV30 and TRBJ2-7): SQTIHQWPATLVQPVGSPLSLECTVEGTSNPNLYWYRQAAGRGLQLLFYSVGIGQISSEVPQNLSASRPQDRQFILSSKKLLLSDSGFYLCAWNGLGYYEQYFGPGTRLTVT.

The chain is built from TRBV9 and TRBJ2-3; 9 bases line up with TRBD1. Germline CDR1 SGDLS, CDR2 YYNGEE. This CDR3 has 16 amino acids. Trimming at V came to 2 bases and at J to 6 bases, leaving 10 bases not matched to a gene. The CDR3 DNA reads TGTGCCAGCAGCGTGGAGGCCGGGACAGGGCTGGATACGCAGTATTTT. Its translation: CASSVEAGTGLDTQYF. The whole variable domain, filled in from reference TRBV9 and TRBJ2-3, reads DSGVTQTPKHLITATGQRVTLRCSPRSGDLSVYWYQQSLDQGLQFLIQYYNGEERAKGNILERFSAQQFPDLHSELNLSSLELGDSALYFCASSVEAGTGLDTQYFGPGTRLTVL.

The chain couples TRBV27 to TRBJ2-1, with 10 bases identical to TRBD2. CDR3 length equals 16 residues. The germline gives CDR1 MNHEY, CDR2 SMNVEV (reference sequence). Trimming cost V 5 bases and J 3 bases; bases outside gene matches: 7. The CDR3 is CASSPRAGGHYNEQFF. The CDR3 DNA follows: TGTGCCAGCAGTCCCCGAGCGGGGGGGCACTACAATGAGCAGTTCTTC.

The CDR3 DNA reads as TGTGCCTGGAGCGCCGGGACAGGGGGCGAAAAACTGTTTTTT. This gives the protein CAWSAGTGGEKLFF. The chain joins TRBV30 to TRBJ1-4; 12 nucleotides match TRBD1. The CDR3 extends over 14 amino acids. Trimming removed 3 bases from V and 8 bases from J; junction bases left unmatched: 4. Germline V gene sequence: CDR1 GTSNPN, CDR2 SVGIG (reference sequence). The whole variable domain, remainder taken from reference TRBV30 and TRBJ1-4, is SQTIHQWPATLVQPVGSPLSLECTVEGTSNPNLYWYRQAAGRGLQLLFYSVGIGQISSEVPQNLSASRPQDRQFILSSKKLLLSDSGFYLCAWSAGTGGEKLFFGSGTQLSVL.

This clone was counted a few times. The chain links TRBV19 to TRBJ2-7; TRBD1 aligns across 9 bases. This CDR3 is 14 amino acids long. V was clipped by 4 bases and J by 5 bases; unmatched bases: 6. CDR1 and CDR2 (germline): LNHDA, SQIVND (reference sequence). In nucleotides, the CDR3 is TGTGCCAGTAGTAGGGGACAGGGTTTCAACGAGCAGTACTTC. It is translated as CASSRGQGFNEQYF. Together with reference TRBV19 and TRBJ2-7, the CDR3 gives the full variable domain: DGGITQSPKYLFRKEGQNVTLSCEQNLNHDAMYWYRQDPGQGLRLIYYSQIVNDFQKGDIAEGYSVSREKKESFPLTVTSAQKNPTAFYLCASSRGQGFNEQYFGPGTRLTVT.

In this sample, this clone turned up once. At the DNA level, this CDR3 is encoded by other sequences in the same sample as well. The gene calls are TRBV12-5 and TRBJ1-6, with 9 bases fitting TRBD1. With 2 bases clipped from V and 7 bases from J, the junction kept 3 bases outside the gene matches. Germline CDR1 LGHNT, CDR2 FRNRAP. The CDR3 extends over 15 amino acids. CDR3 DNA: TGTGCTAGTGGTTTGTCTGGGACAGGGAATTCACCCCTCCACTTT. This sequence encodes CASGLSGTGNSPLHF.

This sequence joins TRBV13 and TRBJ1-1; maybe TRBD1 (6 bases). Germline V gene sequence: CDR1 PRHDT, CDR2 FYEKMQ (reference sequence). The CDR3 totals 15 residues. The V end was cut by 2 bases, the J end by 5 bases, with 15 bases between. Here the CDR3 DNA reads TGTGCCAGCAGCTTATACGAGGTGGGGGCGACTGAAGCTTTCTTT. Protein sequence: CASSLYEVGATEAFF.

V is TRBV5-1 and J is TRBJ2-2; 8 nucleotides line up with TRBD1. This CDR3 contains 16 residues. V dropped 2 bases and J dropped 3; count of bases not matched to a gene: 6. Germline lookup yields CDR1 SGHRS and CDR2 YFSETQ. CDR3 amino acids: CASSFAAQGDTGELFF. The CDR3 DNA reads as TGCGCCAGCAGCTTCGCAGCACAGGGGGACACCGGGGAGCTGTTTTTT.

The rearrangement joins TRBV18 to TRBJ2-2; D may be TRBD2 (5 bases). This CDR3 contains 14 residues. CDR1 and CDR2 (germline): KGHSH, LQKENI. Trimming took 0 bases from V and 4 from J, leaving 6 bases between them. CDR3 DNA sequence: TGTGCCAGCTCACCACCGGAGGCCACCGGGGAGCTGTTTTTT. It codes for CASSPPEATGELFF.

V gene TRBV5-1 combines with J gene TRBJ1-1; TRBD1 might be the D (5 bases). The CDR3 consists of 16 residues. Germline values: CDR1 SGHRS, CDR2 YFSETQ. The germline V and J ends were trimmed by 1 base and 0 bases, with 13 bases remaining between them. CDR3 in DNA: TGCGCCAGCAGCTTGTTCTGGGGGGAGATGAACACTGAAGCTTTCTTT. Its protein product is CASSLFWGEMNTEAFF.

The genes are TRBV10-1 and TRBJ2-7; 7 nucleotides align to TRBD1. After removal of 3 bases from V and 3 bases from J, the junction contained 11 bases not matched to a gene. CDR1 is WNHNN, CDR2 SYGVQD, per germline (reference sequence). CDR3 length: 16 residues. As DNA, the CDR3 is TGCGCCAGCAGTGAATATCGATCGACAGGGAGCTACGAGCAGTACTTC. Amino acid sequence: CASSEYRSTGSYEQYF.